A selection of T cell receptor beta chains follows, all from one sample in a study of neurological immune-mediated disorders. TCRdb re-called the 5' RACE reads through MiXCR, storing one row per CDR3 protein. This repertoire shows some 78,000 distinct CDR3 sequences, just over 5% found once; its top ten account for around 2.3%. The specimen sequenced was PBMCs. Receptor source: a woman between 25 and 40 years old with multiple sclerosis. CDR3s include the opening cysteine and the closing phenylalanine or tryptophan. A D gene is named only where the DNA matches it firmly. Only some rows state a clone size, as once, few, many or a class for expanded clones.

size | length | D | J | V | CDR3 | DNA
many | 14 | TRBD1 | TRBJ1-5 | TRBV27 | CASSRTGYRQPQHF | TGTGCCAGCAGCCGGACAGGGTACCGTCAGCCCCAGCATTTT
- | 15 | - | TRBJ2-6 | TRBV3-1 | CASSHVMAGANVLTF | TGTGCCAGCAGCCACGTCATGGCTGGGGCCAACGTCCTGACTTTC
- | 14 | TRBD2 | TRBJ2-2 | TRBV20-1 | CSARAGGPNGELFF | TGCAGTGCTAGGGCGGGAGGGCCGAACGGGGAGCTGTTTTTT
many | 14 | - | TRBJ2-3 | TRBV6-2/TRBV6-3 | CASSWAGGTDTQYF | TGTGCCAGCAGTTGGGCCGGAGGTACAGATACGCAGTATTTT
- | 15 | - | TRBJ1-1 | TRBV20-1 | CSAVQTEGSHTEAFF | TGCAGTGCCGTTCAAACAGAGGGGTCCCACACTGAAGCTTTCTTT
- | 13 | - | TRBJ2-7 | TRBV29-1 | CSVAGTPSYEQYF | TGCAGCGTTGCCGGGACACCCTCCTACGAGCAGTACTTC
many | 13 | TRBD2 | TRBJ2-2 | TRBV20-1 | CQGLAGSTGELFF | TGCCAGGGACTAGCGGGGTCCACCGGGGAGCTGTTTTTT
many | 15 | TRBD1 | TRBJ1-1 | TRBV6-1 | CASTWGDRVDTEAFF | TGTGCCTCTACCTGGGGAGACAGGGTGGACACTGAAGCTTTCTTT
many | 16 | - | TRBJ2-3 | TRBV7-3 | CASSLRRAPFGDTQYF | TGTGCCAGCAGCTTAAGGCGGGCCCCCTTTGGAGATACGCAGTATTTT
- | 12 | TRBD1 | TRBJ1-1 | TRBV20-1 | CSARVTGPEAFF | TGCAGTGCTAGAGTGACAGGGCCTGAAGCTTTCTTT
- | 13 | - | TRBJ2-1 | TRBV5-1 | CASMGQGYNEQFF | TGCGCCAGCATGGGGCAGGGATACAATGAGCAGTTCTTC
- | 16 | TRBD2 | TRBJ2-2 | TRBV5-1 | CASSLTPGLNTGELFF | TGCGCCAGCAGCTTAACACCGGGACTAAACACCGGGGAGCTGTTTTTT
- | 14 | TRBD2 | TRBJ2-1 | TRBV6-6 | CASSYSGGGPEQFF | TGTGCCAGCAGTTACTCCGGGGGAGGGCCGGAGCAGTTCTTC
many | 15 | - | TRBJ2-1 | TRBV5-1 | CASSPGRQGRGEQFF | TGCGCCAGCAGCCCGGGGCGGCAGGGCAGGGGTGAGCAGTTCTTC
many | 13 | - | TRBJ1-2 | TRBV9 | CASSAGRSDGYTF | TGTGCCAGCAGCGCCGGGAGGTCGGATGGCTACACCTTC
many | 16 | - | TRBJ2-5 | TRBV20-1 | CSARDPRRGPQETQYF | TGCAGTGCTAGAGATCCGCGGCGGGGGCCTCAAGAGACCCAGTACTTC
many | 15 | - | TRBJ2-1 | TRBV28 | CASSPARGIGNEQFF | TGTGCCAGCAGTCCCGCGAGGGGGATAGGGAATGAGCAGTTCTTC
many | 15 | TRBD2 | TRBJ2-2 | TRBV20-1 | CSAQAGGHDTGELFF | TGCAGTGCCCAAGCGGGGGGGCATGACACCGGGGAGCTGTTTTTT
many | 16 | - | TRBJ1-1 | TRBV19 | CASLPRAGALATEAFF | TGTGCCAGTCTTCCGCGGGCAGGGGCCCTGGCCACTGAAGCTTTCTTT
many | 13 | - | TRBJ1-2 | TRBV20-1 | CSATLTGSYGYTF | TGCAGTGCTACCCTGACAGGAAGCTATGGCTACACCTTC
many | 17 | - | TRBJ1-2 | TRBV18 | CASSPPGSDSSNYGYTF | TGTGCCAGCTCACCACCGGGGTCGGACAGTTCTAACTATGGCTACACCTTC
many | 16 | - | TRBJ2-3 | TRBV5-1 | CASSPVGTGGGDTQYF | TGCGCCAGCAGCCCTGTAGGGACTGGGGGAGGAGATACGCAGTATTTT
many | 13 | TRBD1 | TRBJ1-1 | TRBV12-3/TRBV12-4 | CASTTGLNTEAFF | TGTGCCAGCACGACAGGGCTGAACACTGAAGCTTTCTTT
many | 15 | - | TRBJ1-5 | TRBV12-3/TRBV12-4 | CASSLTGGSNQPQHF | TGTGCCAGCAGTTTAACAGGAGGTAGCAATCAGCCCCAGCATTTT
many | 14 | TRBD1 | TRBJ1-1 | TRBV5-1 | CASSTRTGNTEAFF | TGCGCCAGCAGCACGCGGACAGGGAACACTGAAGCTTTCTTT
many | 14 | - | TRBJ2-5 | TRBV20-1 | CSVYGPGYQETQYF | TGCAGTGTCTACGGTCCGGGATACCAAGAGACCCAGTACTTC
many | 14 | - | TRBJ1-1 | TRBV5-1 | CASSLGPANTEAFF | TGCGCCAGCAGCTTGGGACCGGCGAACACTGAAGCTTTCTTT
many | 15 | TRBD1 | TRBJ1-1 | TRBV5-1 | CASSLDVRGSTEAFF | TGCGCCAGCAGCTTGGATGTCAGGGGGTCCACTGAAGCTTTCTTT
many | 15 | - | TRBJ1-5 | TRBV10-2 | CASRRGSVGNQPQHF | TGCGCCAGCAGAAGAGGGTCAGTGGGCAATCAGCCCCAGCATTTT
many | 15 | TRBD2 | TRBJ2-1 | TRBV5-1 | CASSLTSGRSAEQFF | TGCGCCAGCAGTCTCACTAGCGGGAGAAGCGCTGAGCAGTTCTTC
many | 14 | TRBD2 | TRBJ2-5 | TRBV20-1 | CSASLLAGGETQYF | TGCAGTGCTAGCTTGCTAGCGGGAGGAGAGACCCAGTACTTC
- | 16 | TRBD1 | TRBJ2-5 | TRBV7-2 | CASSSTTGGIQETQYF | TGTGCCAGCAGCTCGACGACAGGGGGGATCCAAGAGACCCAGTACTTC
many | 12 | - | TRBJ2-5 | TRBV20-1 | CSAREVGETQYF | TGCAGTGCTAGAGAAGTGGGAGAGACCCAGTACTTC
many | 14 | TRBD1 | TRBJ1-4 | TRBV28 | CASSGDRVGEKLFF | TGTGCCAGCAGTGGGGACAGGGTCGGTGAAAAACTGTTTTTT
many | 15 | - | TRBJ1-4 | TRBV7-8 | CASSWAGSTNEKLFF | TGTGCCAGCAGCTGGGCGGGATCAACTAATGAAAAACTGTTTTTT
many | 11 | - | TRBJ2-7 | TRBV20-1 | CSARDVYEQYF | TGCAGTGCTAGGGATGTCTACGAGCAGTACTTC
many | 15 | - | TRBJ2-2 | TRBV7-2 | CASSFRLANTGELFF | TGTGCCAGCAGCTTTCGGCTAGCGAACACCGGGGAGCTGTTTTTT
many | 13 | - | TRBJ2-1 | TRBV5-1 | CASSLGPTNEQFF | TGCGCCAGCAGCTTGGGCCCAACCAATGAGCAGTTCTTC
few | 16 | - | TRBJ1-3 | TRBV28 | CASSLPTATSGNTIYF | TGTGCCAGCAGCCTTCCGACGGCCACCTCTGGAAACACCATATATTTT
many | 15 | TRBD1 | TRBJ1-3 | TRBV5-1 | CASSLGQGTGNTIYF | TGCGCCAGCAGCTTAGGACAGGGGACTGGAAACACCATATATTTT
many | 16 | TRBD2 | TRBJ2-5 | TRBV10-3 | CATAGSGGVVGETQYF | TGTGCCACAGCGGGTAGCGGGGGCGTCGTTGGAGAGACCCAGTACTTC
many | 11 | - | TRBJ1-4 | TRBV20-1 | CSGQLNEKLFF | TGCAGTGGACAGCTTAATGAAAAACTGTTTTTT
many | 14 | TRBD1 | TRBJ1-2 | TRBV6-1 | CASSPRTGGGGYTF | TGTGCCAGCAGTCCCCGGACAGGGGGGGGTGGCTACACCTTC